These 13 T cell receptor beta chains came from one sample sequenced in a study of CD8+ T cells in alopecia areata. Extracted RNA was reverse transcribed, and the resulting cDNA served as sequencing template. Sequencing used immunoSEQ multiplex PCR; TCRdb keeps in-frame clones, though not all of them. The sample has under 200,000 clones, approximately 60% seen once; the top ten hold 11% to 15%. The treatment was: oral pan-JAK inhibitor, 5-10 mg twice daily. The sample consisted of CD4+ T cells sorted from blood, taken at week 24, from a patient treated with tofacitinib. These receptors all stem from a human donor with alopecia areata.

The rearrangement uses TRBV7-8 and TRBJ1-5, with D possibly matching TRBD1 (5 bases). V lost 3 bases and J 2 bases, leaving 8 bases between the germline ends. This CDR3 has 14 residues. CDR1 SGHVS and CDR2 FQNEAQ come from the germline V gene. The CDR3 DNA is TGTGCCAGCAGCTTCGGGGCCCGCAATCAGCCCCAGCATTTT. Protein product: CASSFGARNQPQHF.

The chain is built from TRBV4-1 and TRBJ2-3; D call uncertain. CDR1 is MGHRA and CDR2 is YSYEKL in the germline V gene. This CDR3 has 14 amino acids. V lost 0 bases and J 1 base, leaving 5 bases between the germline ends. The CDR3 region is CASSQEGGTDTQYF. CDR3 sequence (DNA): TGCGCCAGCAGCCAAGAGGGTGGCACAGATACGCAGTATTTT.

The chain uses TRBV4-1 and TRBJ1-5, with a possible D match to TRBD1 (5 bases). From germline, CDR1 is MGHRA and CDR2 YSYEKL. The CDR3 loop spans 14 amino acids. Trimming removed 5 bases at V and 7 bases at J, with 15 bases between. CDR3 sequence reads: CASSGRQGEQPQHF. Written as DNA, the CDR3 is TGCGCCAGCAGCGGGAGGCAGGGCGAACAGCCCCAGCATTTT.

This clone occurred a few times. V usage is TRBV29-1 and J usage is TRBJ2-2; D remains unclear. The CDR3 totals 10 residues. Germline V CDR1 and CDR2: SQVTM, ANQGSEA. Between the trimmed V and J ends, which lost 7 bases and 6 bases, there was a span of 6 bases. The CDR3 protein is CSGGSGELFF. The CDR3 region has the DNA TGCAGCGGTGGGTCCGGGGAGCTGTTTTTT.

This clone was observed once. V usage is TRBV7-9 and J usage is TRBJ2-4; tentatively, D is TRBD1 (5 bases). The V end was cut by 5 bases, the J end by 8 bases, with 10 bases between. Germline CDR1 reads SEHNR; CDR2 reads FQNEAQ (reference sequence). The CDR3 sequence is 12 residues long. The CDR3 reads CASSDAGYIQYF. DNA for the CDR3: TGTGCCAGCAGCGACGCAGGGTACATTCAGTACTTC.

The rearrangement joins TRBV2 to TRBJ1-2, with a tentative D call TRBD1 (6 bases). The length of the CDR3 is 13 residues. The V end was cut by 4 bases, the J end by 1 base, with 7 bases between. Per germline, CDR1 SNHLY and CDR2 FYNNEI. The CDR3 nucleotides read TGTGCCAGCAGTGGACAGGATAACTATGGCTACACCTTC. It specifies CASSGQDNYGYTF.

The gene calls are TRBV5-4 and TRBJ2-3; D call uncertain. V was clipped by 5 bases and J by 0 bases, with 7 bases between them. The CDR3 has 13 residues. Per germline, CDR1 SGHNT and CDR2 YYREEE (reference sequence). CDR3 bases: TGTGCCAGCAGATCAGTTAGCACAGATACGCAGTATTTT. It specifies CASRSVSTDTQYF.

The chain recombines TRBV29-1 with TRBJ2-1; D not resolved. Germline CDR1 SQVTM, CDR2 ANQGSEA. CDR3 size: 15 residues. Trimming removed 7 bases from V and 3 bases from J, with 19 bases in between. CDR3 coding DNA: TGCAGCGCTGGTCCCCGTCTGAGCAACTACAATGAGCAGTTCTTC. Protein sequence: CSAGPRLSNYNEQFF.

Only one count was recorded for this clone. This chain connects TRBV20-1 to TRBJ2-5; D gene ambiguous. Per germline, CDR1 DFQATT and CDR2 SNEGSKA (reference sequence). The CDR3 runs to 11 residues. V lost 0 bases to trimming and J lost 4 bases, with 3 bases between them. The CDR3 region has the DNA TGCAGTGCTAGAGATTCAGAGACCCAGTACTTC. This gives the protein CSARDSETQYF.

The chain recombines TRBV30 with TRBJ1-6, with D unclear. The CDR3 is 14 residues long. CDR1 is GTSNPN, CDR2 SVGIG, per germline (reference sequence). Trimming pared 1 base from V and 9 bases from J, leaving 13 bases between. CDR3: CAWSGGRLVSPLHF. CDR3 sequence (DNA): TGTGCCTGGAGTGGTGGACGACTTGTTTCACCCCTCCACTTT.

The CDR3 protein is CASTPTTADNEAFF. Here the CDR3 DNA reads TGTGCCAGCACTCCAACCACAGCTGATAATGAAGCTTTCTTT. The J gene is TRBJ1-1, the V gene TRBV6-6; D unresolved. V was shortened by 7 bases and J by 7 bases, with 19 bases between the two germline ends. CDR3 length: 14 residues. CDR1 is MNHNY, CDR2 SVGAGI, per germline (reference sequence).

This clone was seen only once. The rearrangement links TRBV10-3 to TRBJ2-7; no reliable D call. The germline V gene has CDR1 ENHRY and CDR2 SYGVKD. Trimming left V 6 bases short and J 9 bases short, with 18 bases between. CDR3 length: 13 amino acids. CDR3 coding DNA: TGTGCCATCAGCCCGGGCTCAGACGTGGGGCAGTACTTC. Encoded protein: CAISPGSDVGQYF.

CDR3 DNA sequence: TGTGCCAGTAGTGCCCTCGGACGGCTTAACACCTTC. This gives the protein CASSALGRLNTF. V gene TRBV19 combines with J gene TRBJ1-2; D remains unclear. The CDR3 is 12 residues long. The germline V gene encodes CDR1 LNHDA and CDR2 SQIVND (reference sequence). V was trimmed by 5 bases and J by 12 bases, leaving 16 bases between them.